This T cell receptor beta chain stems from a study of T cell responses to AZD1222 COVID-19 vaccine. Notes on this clone: Its target is not known.

Study-level findings and limits: Donors, mostly white British, included more females; clonal diversity was possibly underestimated.

This CDR3 is 13 amino acids long. Germline CDR1 reads LNHDA; CDR2 reads SQIVND (reference sequence). Trimming took 10 bases from V and 4 from J, leaving 17 bases between them. The data were produced by immunoSEQ multiplex PCR, yet TCRdb's version contains in-frame clones alone and is incomplete. This sample has fewer than 120,000 clones, with roughly 92% found just once. The sequencing used peripheral blood, collected 28 days after the second AZD1222 dose. The chain carries TRBV19 and TRBJ2-7; D unresolved. This TCR came from an adult who received the AZD1222 COVID-19 vaccine. CDR3 DNA sequence: TGTGCCACCTCTTTTGGGCAGGAGTACGAGCAGTACTTC. Translation: CATSFGQEYEQYF.